These 13 T cell receptor beta chains were all obtained from the same sample, sequenced in a study of sequential checkpoint blockade in melanoma. Noted treatment: randomized to nivolumab then ipilimumab (arm A) or the reverse (arm B). The table came from immunoSEQ multiplex PCR; TCRdb's copy has only in-frame clones and leaves some out. The sample has 15,000 to 20,000 clones, about two thirds seen once. Source: CD8+ T cells sorted from blood (inferred from file names), taken from a patient given nivolumab and ipilimumab in sequence. Receptors originate from a human donor with melanoma.

V gene TRBV5-4 combines with J gene TRBJ2-3; 8 bases fit TRBD2. The J segment lost 4 bases and the V segment lost 2 bases, leaving 6 bases of the junction unmatched. This CDR3 region has 15 residues. CDR1 and CDR2 from the germline V gene are SGHNT and YYREEE (reference sequence). The DNA of the CDR3 is TGTGCCAGCAGCTTCGCCGGGGGGGCCGCAGATACGCAGTATTTT. Residues: CASSFAGGAADTQYF.

The chain employs TRBV14 and TRBJ1-2; D gene uncertain. CDR1 and CDR2 from the germline V gene are SGHDN and FVKESK. V lost 5 bases to trimming and J lost 10 bases, with 14 bases between them. The CDR3 is 12 amino acids. The CDR3 bases are TGTGCCAGCAGCGAGGGTGGTGGGATCTACACCTTC. It specifies CASSEGGGIYTF.

The chain links TRBV11-2 to TRBJ2-5; no clear D gene. This CDR3 comprises 13 residues. Germline V gene sequence: CDR1 SGHAT, CDR2 FQNNGV. V gave up 4 bases and J gave up 5 bases, with 11 bases separating them. The CDR3 nucleotides read TGTGCCAGCAGCTCAGAAGACTTCGAGACCCAGTACTTC. Translated, it gives CASSSEDFETQYF.

This sequence joins TRBV7-3 and TRBJ2-2, with 14 bases fitting TRBD2. Germline CDR1 and CDR2: SGHTA and FQGTGA. After removal of 5 bases from V and 6 bases from J, the junction contained 14 bases not matched to a gene. The CDR3 runs to 19 residues. The CDR3 loop reads CASSPRTSGGPLKAGELFF. CDR3 in DNA: TGTGCCAGCAGCCCCCGGACTAGCGGGGGGCCCCTTAAGGCCGGGGAGCTGTTTTTT.

J is TRBJ2-6 and V is TRBV6-1; D is perhaps TRBD2 (7 bases). Per the germline V gene, CDR1 is MNHNS and CDR2 is SASEGT. This CDR3 is built from 15 residues. Trimming took off 4 bases at V and 2 bases at J, with 9 bases between the two ends. The CDR3 DNA reads as TGTGCCAGCAGTGGGGAGGGGGCTGGGGCCAACGTCCTGACTTTC. It specifies CASSGEGAGANVLTF.

The chain's CDR3 is CATGQRSYEQYF. The CDR3, as DNA: TGTGCCACGGGACAGAGGAGTTACGAGCAGTACTTC. The chain couples TRBV2 to TRBJ2-7; TRBD1 aligns across 7 bases. The CDR3 has 12 amino acids. V trimming: 10 bases; J trimming: 4 bases; junction bases outside the gene matches: 7. CDR1 is SNHLY and CDR2 is FYNNEI in the germline V gene.

V gene TRBV6-5 combines with J gene TRBJ2-7; D unclear. The CDR3 sequence is 12 residues long. V was clipped by 5 bases and J by 3 bases, with 8 bases between them. The germline gives CDR1 MNHEY, CDR2 SVGAGI. The CDR3 reads CASSHANYEQYF. The CDR3 DNA reads as TGTGCCAGCAGTCACGCGAACTACGAGCAGTACTTC.

The chain couples TRBV7-7 to TRBJ2-2, with TRBD2 matching over 10 bases. J gave up 4 bases and V 1 base, and 6 bases lay outside the gene matches. Germline assignment: CDR1 SSHAT and CDR2 FNYEAQ (reference sequence). The CDR3 has 17 residues. CDR3 bases: TGTGCCAGCAGCTTAGAATACAGCGGGGGGGCCACCGGGGAGCTGTTTTTT. It is translated as CASSLEYSGGATGELFF.

This chain joins TRBV9 and TRBJ1-2; TRBD1 aligns across 9 bases. This CDR3 has 15 residues. V lost 4 bases to trimming and J lost 4 bases; unmatched junction nucleotides: 8. Germline V gives CDR1 SGDLS, CDR2 YYNGEE. CDR3 residues: CASSLRTGASYGYTF. The CDR3 DNA reads TGTGCCAGCAGCCTTAGGACAGGGGCCTCCTATGGCTACACCTTC.

A single count supports this clone. This rearrangement joins TRBV4-1 to TRBJ2-6, with 7 bases aligning to TRBD2. The V gene's germline CDR1 is MGHRA and CDR2 YSYEKL. CDR3 length: 17 residues. Losses at the gene ends were 3 bases for V and 2 bases for J; bases not matched to a gene: 7. CDR3 loop: CASSQGKRGAGANVLTF. In nucleotides, the CDR3 is TGCGCCAGCAGCCAGGGCAAGCGGGGCGCTGGGGCCAACGTCCTGACTTTC.

This clone has just a few counts. This chain connects TRBV5-4 to TRBJ2-2, with a tentative D call TRBD1 (5 bases). The CDR3 contains 14 residues. The germline V gene encodes CDR1 SGHNT and CDR2 YYREEE (reference sequence). Between the trimmed V and J ends, which lost 2 bases and 1 base, there was a span of 6 bases. CDR3 DNA sequence: TGTGCCAGCAGCTTCCAGGGGAACACCGGGGAGCTGTTTTTT. Protein sequence: CASSFQGNTGELFF. The full variable domain, its missing parts supplied by reference TRBV5-4 and TRBJ2-2, is ETGVTQSPTHLIKTRGQQVTLRCSSQSGHNTVSWYQQALGQGPQFIFQYYREEENGRGNFPPRFSGLQFPNYSSELNVNALELDDSALYLCASSFQGNTGELFFGEGSRLTVL.

The chain has TRBV2 and TRBJ1-1; D not resolved. Per the germline V gene, CDR1 is SNHLY and CDR2 is FYNNEI. Trimming took off 9 bases at V and 0 bases at J, with 20 bases between the two ends. The CDR3 contains 16 residues. CDR3 amino acids: CARRYPGAGLNTEAFF. CDR3 sequence (DNA): TGTGCCAGGCGTTACCCAGGTGCGGGGTTGAACACTGAAGCTTTCTTT.

This clone has just a few counts. The chain has TRBV5-6 and TRBJ2-5, with 7 bases that match TRBD1. This CDR3 spans 16 amino acids. Germline trimming cut 0 bases from V and 5 bases from J; bases unmatched to any gene: 10. Germline V gives CDR1 SGHDT, CDR2 YYEEEE. In DNA, the CDR3 is TGTGCCAGCAGCTTGGGGGCTCAGGGGGTGCGTGAGACCCAGTACTTC. Translating it yields CASSLGAQGVRETQYF.